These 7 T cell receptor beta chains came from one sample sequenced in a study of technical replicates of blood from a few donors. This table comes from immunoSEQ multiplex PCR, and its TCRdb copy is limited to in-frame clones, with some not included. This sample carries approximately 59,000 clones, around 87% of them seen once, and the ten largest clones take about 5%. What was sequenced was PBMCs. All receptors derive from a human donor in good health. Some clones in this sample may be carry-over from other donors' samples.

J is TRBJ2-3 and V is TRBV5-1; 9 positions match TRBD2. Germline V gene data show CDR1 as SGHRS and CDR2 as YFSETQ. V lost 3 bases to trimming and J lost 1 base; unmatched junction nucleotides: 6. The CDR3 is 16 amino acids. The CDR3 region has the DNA TGCGCCAGCAGCTCGTCCCGGACTAGCGGCACAGATACGCAGTATTTT. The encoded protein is CASSSSRTSGTDTQYF.

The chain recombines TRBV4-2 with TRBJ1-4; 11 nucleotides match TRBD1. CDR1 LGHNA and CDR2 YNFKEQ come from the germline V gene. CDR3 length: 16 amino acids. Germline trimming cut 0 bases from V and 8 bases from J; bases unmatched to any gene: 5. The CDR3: CASSQDSGTGGEKLFF. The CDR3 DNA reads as TGTGCCAGCAGCCAAGATAGCGGGACAGGGGGGGAAAAACTGTTTTTT.

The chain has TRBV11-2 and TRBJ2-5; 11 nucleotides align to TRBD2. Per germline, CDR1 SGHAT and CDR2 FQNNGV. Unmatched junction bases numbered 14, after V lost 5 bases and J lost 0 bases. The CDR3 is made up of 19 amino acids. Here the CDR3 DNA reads TGTGCCAGCAGCGCCCGCCGCGGGACTAGCGGTGTGTACCAAGAGACCCAGTACTTC. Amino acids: CASSARRGTSGVYQETQYF.

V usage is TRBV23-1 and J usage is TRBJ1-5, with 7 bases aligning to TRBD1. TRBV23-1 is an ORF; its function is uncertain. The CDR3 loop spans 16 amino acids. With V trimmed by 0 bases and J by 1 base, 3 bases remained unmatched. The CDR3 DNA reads TGCGCCAGCAGTCAATCACCGGGACAGAGCAATCAGCCCCAGCATTTT. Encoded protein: CASSQSPGQSNQPQHF.

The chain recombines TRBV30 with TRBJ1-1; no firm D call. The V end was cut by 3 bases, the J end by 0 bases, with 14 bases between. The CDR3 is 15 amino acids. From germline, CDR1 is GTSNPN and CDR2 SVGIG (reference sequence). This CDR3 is CAWSHAGIMNTEAFF. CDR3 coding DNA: TGTGCCTGGAGCCATGCCGGGATCATGAACACTGAAGCTTTCTTT.

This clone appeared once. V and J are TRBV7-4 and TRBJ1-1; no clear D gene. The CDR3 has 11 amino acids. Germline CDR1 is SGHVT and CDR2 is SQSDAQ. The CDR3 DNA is TGTTCCTTTCGCCCTACCCCAGAAGCTTTCTTT. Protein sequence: CSFRPTPEAFF. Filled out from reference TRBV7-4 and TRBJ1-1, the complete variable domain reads GAGVSQSPRYKVAKRGRDVALRCDSISGHVTLYWYRQTLGQGSEVLTYSQSDAQRDKSGRPSGRFSAERPERSVSTLKIQRTEQGDSAVYLCSFRPTPEAFFGQGTRLTVV.

The CDR3 region has the DNA TGCAGCGCTCAAGGACTAGCGGGAAACTACGAGCAGTACTTC. Translation: CSAQGLAGNYEQYF. V is TRBV29-1 and J is TRBJ2-7; 12 bases align to TRBD2. V shed 7 bases and J 3 bases; nucleotides not matched to a gene: 7. Germline-derived CDR1 and CDR2 are SQVTM and ANQGSEA. This CDR3 has 14 amino acids.